This T cell receptor (beta chain) is drawn from a study of radiotherapy plus CTLA-4 blockade in lung cancer. This clone has just a few counts. No antigen is known for it. Findings and caveats of the study: Radiotherapy plus ipilimumab was followed by expansion in blood of tumor-derived TCR clones.

The CDR3 is 14 amino acids. CDR1 and CDR2 from the germline V gene are SGHNT and YENEEA. Trimming at V came to 5 bases and at J to 7 bases, leaving 7 bases not matched to a gene. Sequenced by immunoSEQ multiplex PCR; TCRdb stores in-frame clones only, minus some. Seen here are under 65,000 clones, roughly 79% observed once, and the top ten hold approximately 6.1%. The V call is TRBV11-3, the J call TRBJ2-1, with TRBD2 matching over 8 bases. Specimen: peripheral blood, collected from a patient treated with radiotherapy plus ipilimumab. This receptor was obtained from a human donor with non-small cell lung cancer whose response to radiotherapy plus ipilimumab could not be evaluated. The CDR3 DNA reads as TGTGCCAGCAGCATGGGACTAGGGGAGAATGAGCAGTTCTTC. Protein: CASSMGLGENEQFF.